The sequence of this T cell receptor beta chain was determined in a study of CD4+ T cells in melanoma. Assay: immunoSEQ multiplex PCR; the TCRdb copy retains only in-frame clones and omits some. This sample has more than 13,000 clones, with 65% to 85% found just once. Regarding the study as a whole: CD8+ T cell, macrophage and B cell function reportedly correlated with neoantigen-specific CD4+ T cells. Diverse differentiation states were reported for melanoma neoantigen-specific CD4+ T cells.

About this clone: Its target is unknown.

Sequenced: cells from a culture (not recorded whether cultured in vitro). The sequence was collected from a human donor with melanoma.

CDR3 nucleotides: TGCGCCAGCAGCCCGAGAGGGGGACTAAGGGCCGGGGAGCTGTTTTTT. Translated, it gives CASSPRGGLRAGELFF. The chain has TRBV5-1 and TRBJ2-2, with D maybe TRBD2 (7 bases). The CDR3 covers 16 residues. Germline lookup yields CDR1 SGHRS and CDR2 YFSETQ. Trimming stripped 4 bases from V and 6 bases from J, with 19 bases between.